These 31 T cell receptor beta chains came from one sample sequenced in a study of T cells after yellow fever vaccination. MiXCR, run by TCRdb on the 5' RACE reads, gives a single entry per CDR3 protein. The sample lists 150,000 to 200,000 distinct CDR3 sequences; about a tenth were seen once. Source: CD8+ T cells sorted from PBMCs, taken 45 days after the yellow fever booster vaccination. The origin of the receptors is a man between 18 and 29 years old who received the YFV17D yellow fever vaccine.

The V and J genes are TRBV4-1 and TRBJ2-7, with D hard to call. Trimming left V 0 bases short and J 2 bases short, with 11 bases between. Germline V CDR1 and CDR2: MGHRA, YSYEKL. The CDR3 totals 15 residues. CDR3 coding DNA: TGCGCCAGCAGCCAAGACCACCGGAATACCTACGAGCAGTACTTC. It encodes CASSQDHRNTYEQYF.

The CDR3 loop is CASSYTSSGGVLFF. The CDR3 DNA reads TGTGCCAGCAGTTACACCTCTAGCGGGGGTGTGCTGTTTTTT. The V and J genes are TRBV6-5 and TRBJ2-2; 10 nucleotides match TRBD2. With 2 bases clipped from V and 13 bases from J, the junction kept 7 bases outside the gene matches. This CDR3 contains 14 residues. CDR1 and CDR2 (germline): MNHEY, SVGAGI.

This rearrangement joins TRBV27 to TRBJ2-3, with 11 bases that match TRBD2. V trimming: 2 bases; J trimming: 4 bases; junction bases outside the gene matches: 2. The CDR3 covers 15 residues. The V gene's germline CDR1 is MNHEY and CDR2 SMNVEV (reference sequence). Written as DNA, the CDR3 is TGTGCCAGCAGTTTACGTAGCGGGGGGGCAGATACGCAGTATTTT. It codes for CASSLRSGGADTQYF.

This clonotype appeared a few times. V is TRBV7-8 and J is TRBJ1-5, with unresolved D. CDR3 size: 15 residues. V was cut by 5 bases and J by 0 bases, with 11 bases left in between. Per the germline V gene, CDR1 is SGHVS and CDR2 is FQNEAQ. DNA for the CDR3: TGTGCCAGCAGCCAGACTTCGGGTAGCAATCAGCCCCAGCATTTT. Amino acids: CASSQTSGSNQPQHF. The full variable domain, its missing parts supplied by reference TRBV7-8 and TRBJ1-5, is GAGVSQSPRYKVAKRGQDVALRCDPISGHVSLFWYQQALGQGPEFLTYFQNEAQLDKSGLPSDRFFAERPEGSVSTLKIQRTQQEDSAVYLCASSQTSGSNQPQHFGDGTRLSIL.

The chain links TRBV7-8 to TRBJ2-3; D gene unclear. The CDR3 length is 12 residues. Germline V gene data show CDR1 as SGHVS and CDR2 as FQNEAQ. Trimming left V 4 bases short and J 5 bases short, with 7 bases between. The CDR3 nucleotides are TGTGCCAGCAGCTCAAGTATAGATACGCAGTATTTT. Protein product: CASSSSIDTQYF.

In this sample, this clonotype turned up many times. V and J are TRBV9 and TRBJ2-5; D call uncertain. The germline V gene encodes CDR1 SGDLS and CDR2 YYNGEE. Trimming took 5 bases from V and 4 from J, leaving 12 bases between them. The CDR3 is made up of 13 amino acids. For the CDR3, the DNA is TGTGCCAGCAGTCCCGAAGCAGCAGAGACCCAGTACTTC. Translated: CASSPEAAETQYF. Full variable domain (missing parts from reference TRBV9 and TRBJ2-5): DSGVTQTPKHLITATGQRVTLRCSPRSGDLSVYWYQQSLDQGLQFLIQYYNGEERAKGNILERFSAQQFPDLHSELNLSSLELGDSALYFCASSPEAAETQYFGPGTRLLVL.

A few counts support this clonotype. The chain has TRBV4-3 and TRBJ2-2, with TRBD2 as a possible D gene (6 bases). The V end lost 4 bases, the J end lost 6 bases, and 18 bases lay between the germline ends. This CDR3 has 16 amino acids. Germline V gene sequence: CDR1 LGHNA, CDR2 YSLEER. The CDR3 here is CASSPDYRLGPGELFF. The CDR3 bases are TGCGCCAGCAGCCCCGACTACCGACTAGGTCCCGGGGAGCTGTTTTTT.

The J gene is TRBJ1-2, the V gene TRBV14; D remains unclear. CDR1 is SGHDN, CDR2 FVKESK, per germline. Trimming cost V 4 bases and J 2 bases, with 17 bases left between them. This CDR3 has 16 amino acids. The CDR3, as DNA: TGTGCCAGCAGCCTTTTTACACAAGAACGGAACTATGGCTACACCTTC. Translating gives CASSLFTQERNYGYTF.

This clonotype was counted a few times. The V gene is TRBV7-3, the J gene TRBJ1-1; unclear D gene. The V and J ends lost 4 bases and 11 bases respectively, with 20 bases between them. Germline lookup yields CDR1 SGHTA and CDR2 FQGTGA. The CDR3 extends over 14 amino acids. DNA of the CDR3: TGTGCCAGCAGCTCCGATAATACACCATCGGAGGCTTTCTTT. Its translation is CASSSDNTPSEAFF. Looking up the rest from reference TRBV7-3 and TRBJ1-1 gives the full variable domain: GAGVSQTPSNKVTEKGKYVELRCDPISGHTALYWYRQSLGQGPEFLIYFQGTGAADDSGLPNDRFFAVRPEGSVSTLKIQRTERGDSAVYLCASSSDNTPSEAFFGQGTRLTVV.

This clonotype was counted many times. The chain combines TRBV7-9 with TRBJ2-5; the D is unclear. The CDR3 loop spans 13 amino acids. Deletions cut 3 bases from V and 2 bases from J, with 7 bases between. Germline CDR1 reads SEHNR; CDR2 reads FQNEAQ (reference sequence). The CDR3 DNA follows: TGTGCCAGCAGCTTGGCCTCACAAGAGACCCAGTACTTC. This encodes CASSLASQETQYF. Full variable domain (rest looked up from reference TRBV7-9 and TRBJ2-5): DTGVSQNPRHKITKRGQNVTFRCDPISEHNRLYWYRQTLGQGPEFLTYFQNEAQLEKSRLLSDRFSAERPKGSFSTLEIQRTEQGDSAMYLCASSLASQETQYFGPGTRLLVL.

Only a few counts were recorded for this clonotype. The chain recombines TRBV9 with TRBJ2-5; D uncertain. V was trimmed by 0 bases and J by 2 bases, leaving 5 bases between them. Germline V gene data show CDR1 as SGDLS and CDR2 as YYNGEE. This CDR3 region has 13 residues. The DNA of the CDR3 is TGTGCCAGCAGCGTAGGGCGGCAAGAGACCCAGTACTTC. The encoded protein is CASSVGRQETQYF.

The rearrangement links TRBV4-2 to TRBJ2-2; 10 nucleotides line up with TRBD1. This CDR3 has 16 amino acids. J lost 7 bases, V lost 1 base, and 6 bases had no gene match. The germline V gene encodes CDR1 LGHNA and CDR2 YNFKEQ. CDR3 nucleotides: TGTGCCAGCAGCCAAGCCTCGACAGGGGGCAACGGGGAGCTGTTTTTT. Its translation is CASSQASTGGNGELFF.

There are a few counts of this clonotype. The chain has TRBV28 and TRBJ2-4; 7 bases fit TRBD1. The CDR3 spans 15 residues. The trim removed 6 bases at V and 2 bases at J, leaving 7 bases unmatched. Germline-derived CDR1 and CDR2 are MDHEN and SYDVKM. The CDR3 sequence: CASSRDRVTKNIQYF. CDR3 bases: TGTGCCAGCAGCCGTGACAGGGTAACCAAAAACATTCAGTACTTC.

The chain links TRBV9 to TRBJ2-6; 8 bases line up with TRBD1. V lost 3 bases, J lost 10 bases, and 3 bases stayed unmatched. The CDR3 runs to 13 residues. Germline loops: CDR1 SGDLS, CDR2 YYNGEE. The CDR3 coding sequence is TGTGCCAGCAGCGGGTGGACAGGGAACGTCCTGACTTTC. Its protein product is CASSGWTGNVLTF.

The table lists this clonotype with a few counts. The genes are TRBV6-5 and TRBJ2-1; D is perhaps TRBD1 or TRBD2 (5 bases each). The CDR3 contains 12 residues. Germline V gene sequence: CDR1 MNHEY, CDR2 SVGAGI. Trimming removed 0 bases at V and 9 bases at J, with 6 bases between. CDR3 nucleotide sequence: TGTGCCAGCAGTTACTCGGGGGTTGAGCAGTTCTTC. Translated: CASSYSGVEQFF.

The V call is TRBV29-1, the J call TRBJ1-2; D call uncertain. This CDR3 is 13 amino acids long. The germline V and J ends were trimmed by 0 bases and 5 bases, with 10 bases remaining between them. Germline loops: CDR1 SQVTM, CDR2 ANQGSEA. The CDR3 sequence: CSVEEPGIYGYTF. The CDR3 DNA is TGCAGCGTTGAAGAGCCAGGAATATATGGCTACACCTTC.

This clonotype was observed at least ten times. This chain uses TRBV15 with TRBJ2-3; 10 bases match TRBD1. Germline trimming cut 5 bases from V and 3 bases from J; bases unmatched to any gene: 2. The germline CDR1 and CDR2 sequences are LNHNV and YYDKDF (reference sequence). This CDR3 region has 14 residues. The CDR3 spells CATSGQGVTDTQYF. The CDR3 DNA is TGTGCCACCAGCGGACAGGGGGTAACAGATACGCAGTATTTT.

The table lists this clonotype with a few counts. The chain carries TRBV10-2 and TRBJ2-1; 9 bases match TRBD2. V dropped 7 bases and J dropped 10; count of bases not matched to a gene: 8. Germline values: CDR1 WSHSY, CDR2 SAAADI. This CDR3 region has 13 residues. CDR3 region: CASTGGGGKEQFF. CDR3 sequence (DNA): TGCGCCAGCACTGGCGGGGGGGGGAAAGAGCAGTTCTTC.

This clonotype was counted between two and nine times. The chain joins TRBV6-9 to TRBJ2-3; possibly TRBD1 or TRBD2 for D (5 bases each). Germline assignment: CDR1 MNHGY and CDR2 SVAAGI. Trimming shortened V by 6 bases and J by 3 bases, and 28 bases separated the two germline ends. There are 19 residues in the CDR3. The CDR3 loop reads CASSGASDRAHIPTDTQYF. The CDR3 DNA sequence: TGTGCCAGCAGCGGGGCGTCAGACCGGGCCCACATTCCGACAGATACGCAGTATTTT.

The rearrangement uses TRBV4-1 and TRBJ2-4, with D perhaps given as TRBD1 or TRBD2 (5 bases each). Germline-derived CDR1 and CDR2 are MGHRA and YSYEKL. The CDR3 spans 14 residues. V was cut by 0 bases and J by 8 bases, with 11 bases left in between. The chain's CDR3 is CASSQEGVVDIQYF. Here the CDR3 DNA reads TGCGCCAGCAGCCAAGAGGGGGTGGTGGACATTCAGTACTTC.

This clonotype appeared a few times. The chain links TRBV20-1 to TRBJ1-1; D is uncertain. CDR3 size: 11 residues. Germline-derived CDR1 and CDR2 are DFQATT and SNEGSKA (reference sequence). Trimming pared 1 base from V and 10 bases from J, leaving 10 bases between. The CDR3 DNA sequence: TGCAGTGCTAGAGGGGGTGGAGTAGCTTTCTTT. Its protein is CSARGGGVAFF.

This clonotype was recorded at least ten times. V is TRBV11-2 and J is TRBJ2-1; 8 nucleotides match TRBD2. J was trimmed by 9 bases and V by 1 base; bases with no gene match: 11. Per germline, CDR1 SGHAT and CDR2 FQNNGV. CDR3 size: 16 residues. CDR3 bases: TGTGCCAGCAGCTTAGCAGTGGCTAGCGGGTGGGGTGAGCAGTTCTTC. Translation: CASSLAVASGWGEQFF.

The rearrangement uses TRBV7-8 and TRBJ2-3; D is perhaps TRBD1 or TRBD2 (6 bases each). The CDR3 has 15 residues. The ends were cut back, 0 bases at V and 6 bases at J, with 13 bases in the middle. In germline, CDR1 is SGHVS, CDR2 FQNEAQ. The CDR3 here is CASSLAEGGWDTQYF. CDR3 coding DNA: TGTGCCAGCAGCTTAGCGGAGGGGGGATGGGATACGCAGTATTTT. The variable domain in full, with the rest retrieved from reference TRBV7-8 and TRBJ2-3, is GAGVSQSPRYKVAKRGQDVALRCDPISGHVSLFWYQQALGQGPEFLTYFQNEAQLDKSGLPSDRFFAERPEGSVSTLKIQRTQQEDSAVYLCASSLAEGGWDTQYFGPGTRLTVL.

The V gene is TRBV5-1, the J gene TRBJ2-3; a possible D gene is TRBD1 (5 bases). V dropped 0 bases and J dropped 2 bases, with 10 bases sitting between them. Germline V gene lookup returns CDR1 SGHRS and CDR2 YFSETQ. The CDR3 spans 15 residues. The CDR3 is CASSLDETATDTQYF. The DNA of the CDR3 is TGCGCCAGCAGCTTGGACGAGACAGCCACAGATACGCAGTATTTT. Complete variable domain (other parts from reference TRBV5-1 and TRBJ2-3): KAGVTQTPRYLIKTRGQQVTLSCSPISGHRSVSWYQQTPGQGLQFLFEYFSETQRNKGNFPGRFSGRQFSNSRSEMNVSTLELGDSALYLCASSLDETATDTQYFGPGTRLTVL.

This clonotype was counted a few times. This chain uses TRBV7-3 with TRBJ2-3; TRBD2 matches 8 bases. This CDR3 spans 15 amino acids. The trim removed 3 bases at V and 6 bases at J, leaving 8 bases unmatched. CDR1 and CDR2 from the germline V gene are SGHTA and FQGTGA. The CDR3 sequence: CASSFPAGARDTQYF. CDR3 bases: TGTGCCAGCAGCTTCCCAGCGGGGGCCCGGGATACGCAGTATTTT.

This clonotype was counted many times. V and J are TRBV27 and TRBJ1-2; maybe TRBD1 (6 bases). This CDR3 has 18 amino acids. Trimming removed 4 bases at V and 4 bases at J, with 25 bases between. In germline, CDR1 is MNHEY, CDR2 SMNVEV (reference sequence). CDR3 region: CASSYHPSRGDIVYGYTF. CDR3 coding DNA: TGTGCCAGCAGTTACCACCCCAGCAGGGGAGATATTGTCTATGGCTACACCTTC.

This clonotype appeared a few times. The J gene is TRBJ2-1, the V gene TRBV6-2 or TRBV6-3, with 8 positions matching TRBD2. Germline CDR1 MNHEY, CDR2 SVGEGT. J lost 2 bases, V lost 8 bases, and 11 bases had no gene match. The CDR3 contains 16 residues. The CDR3 bases are TGTGCCAGCGTGCCGGGGGGGTGGAGCACCTACAATGAGCAGTTCTTC. Translation gives CASVPGGWSTYNEQFF.

This clonotype was seen only a few times. The chain combines TRBV28 with TRBJ1-5; D call uncertain. The CDR3 is made up of 11 amino acids. Trimming removed 4 bases at V and 6 bases at J, with 4 bases between. Per the germline V gene, CDR1 is MDHEN and CDR2 is SYDVKM. Written as DNA, the CDR3 is TGTGCCAGCAGTTGGGGTCAGCCCCAGCATTTT. Encoded protein: CASSWGQPQHF.

This clonotype occurred a few times. The V gene is TRBV27, the J gene TRBJ2-5, with TRBD2 matching 7 bases. V gave up 0 bases and J gave up 5 bases; unmatched junction bases: 9. The V gene's germline CDR1 is MNHEY and CDR2 SMNVEV (reference sequence). The CDR3 runs to 16 residues. CDR3 bases: TGTGCCAGCAGTTTATCTTCGGGGGACTATACGGAGACCCAGTACTTC. It is translated as CASSLSSGDYTETQYF.

The chain has TRBV7-9 and TRBJ2-4; D is perhaps TRBD2 (6 bases). The CDR3 has 15 amino acids. Trimming shortened V by 5 bases and J by 0 bases, and 11 bases separated the two germline ends. Germline loops: CDR1 SEHNR, CDR2 FQNEAQ (reference sequence). The CDR3 DNA sequence: TGTGCCAGCAGCCCTCCGGGAGAAGCCAAAAACATTCAGTACTTC. Protein: CASSPPGEAKNIQYF.

The genes are TRBV6-2 or TRBV6-3 and TRBJ2-5; perhaps TRBD2 as D (5 bases). The CDR3 sequence is 12 residues long. With 5 bases removed from V and 7 bases from J, the gap between germline ends came to 11 bases. Per the germline V gene, CDR1 is MNHEY and CDR2 is SVGEGT. The CDR3 reads CASSRLGGTQYF. The CDR3 bases are TGTGCCAGCAGTCGCCTAGGAGGGACCCAGTACTTC.